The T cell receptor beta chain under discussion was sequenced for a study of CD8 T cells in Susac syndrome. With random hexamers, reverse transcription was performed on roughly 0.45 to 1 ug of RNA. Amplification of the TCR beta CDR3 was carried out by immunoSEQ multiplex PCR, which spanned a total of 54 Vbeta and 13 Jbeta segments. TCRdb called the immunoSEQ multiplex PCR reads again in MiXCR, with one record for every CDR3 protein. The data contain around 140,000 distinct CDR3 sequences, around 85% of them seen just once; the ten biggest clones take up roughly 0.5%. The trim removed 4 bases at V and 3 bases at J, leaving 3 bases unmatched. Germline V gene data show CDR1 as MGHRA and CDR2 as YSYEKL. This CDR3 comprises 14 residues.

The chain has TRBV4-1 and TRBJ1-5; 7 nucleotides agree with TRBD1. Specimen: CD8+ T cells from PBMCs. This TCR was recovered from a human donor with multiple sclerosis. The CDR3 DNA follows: TGCGCCAGCAGCCGGGGGACAGACAATCAGCCCCAGCATTTT. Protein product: CASSRGTDNQPQHF.